Below are 17 T cell receptor beta chains sequenced from a single sample in a study of blood T cell repertoires in COVID-19. TCRdb's copy holds only in-frame clones and misses some; the assay was immunoSEQ multiplex PCR. Here the sample spans 150,000 to 200,000 clones, 65% to 85% being singletons. Input material: PBMCs or T cells enriched from blood (not recorded which). The receptors come from a man aged 35 to 55 who had recovered from COVID-19.

The chain carries TRBV6-5 and TRBJ1-2, with TRBD1 matching over 7 bases. The ends lost 6 bases at V and 2 bases at J; junction bases unmatched: 9. Germline V gene data show CDR1 as MNHEY and CDR2 as SVGAGI. The CDR3 totals 15 residues. The CDR3, as DNA: TGTGCCAGCAGCCTCCGTGGGACAGTAAACTATGGCTACACCTTC. It is translated as CASSLRGTVNYGYTF.

V is TRBV30 and J is TRBJ2-7; D unclear. Germline-derived CDR1 and CDR2 are GTSNPN and SVGIG (reference sequence). Trimming removed 2 bases from V and 4 bases from J, with 12 bases in between. This CDR3 spans 13 amino acids. The CDR3 nucleotides read TGTGCCTGGAGTCCTATCGCTTCGTACGAGCAGTACTTC. The encoded protein is CAWSPIASYEQYF. Looking up the rest from reference TRBV30 and TRBJ2-7 gives the full variable domain: SQTIHQWPATLVQPVGSPLSLECTVEGTSNPNLYWYRQAAGRGLQLLFYSVGIGQISSEVPQNLSASRPQDRQFILSSKKLLLSDSGFYLCAWSPIASYEQYFGPGTRLTVT.

This clone turned up a few times. DNA for the CDR3: TGCAGCGTTGAAGATTATACAGGGGTTGAAAAACTGTTTTTT. Its protein is CSVEDYTGVEKLFF. The genes are TRBV29-1 and TRBJ1-4; 7 bases fit TRBD1. Germline-derived CDR1 and CDR2 are SQVTM and ANQGSEA. The CDR3 has 14 amino acids. The V and J ends lost 0 bases and 7 bases, in that order; junction bases with no gene match: 5.

The chain combines TRBV2 with TRBJ2-3, with 14 bases matching TRBD2. The germline V gene has CDR1 SNHLY and CDR2 FYNNEI. V lost 6 bases to trimming and J lost 4 bases; unmatched junction nucleotides: 3. This CDR3 region has 15 residues. The CDR3 sequence is CASRRLAGGPDTQYF. For the CDR3, the DNA is TGTGCCAGCAGGAGACTAGCGGGGGGGCCAGATACGCAGTATTTT.

The V gene is TRBV5-1, the J gene TRBJ2-2, with a weak D call TRBD1 (6 bases). V was shortened by 4 bases and J by 4 bases, with 8 bases between the two germline ends. Germline V lookup: CDR1 SGHRS, CDR2 YFSETQ. This CDR3 contains 13 residues. CDR3 nucleotide sequence: TGCGCCAGCAGCCTGGACAGCACCGGGGAGCTGTTTTTT. Encoded protein: CASSLDSTGELFF.

This chain joins TRBV19 and TRBJ1-6; the D gene is possibly TRBD1 (5 bases). V lost 0 bases and J lost 13, with 10 bases in between. This CDR3 region has 13 residues. Germline CDR1 is LNHDA and CDR2 is SQIVND (reference sequence). CDR3 in amino acids: CASSIDRRDPLHF. In nucleotides, the CDR3 is TGTGCCAGTAGTATAGATCGCAGGGATCCCCTCCACTTT.

The chain carries TRBV11-2 and TRBJ2-1; TRBD1 matches at 10 bases. Per the germline V gene, CDR1 is SGHAT and CDR2 is FQNNGV. The J segment lost 1 base and the V segment lost 5 bases, leaving 2 bases of the junction unmatched. The CDR3 sequence is 15 residues long. This chain's CDR3 is CASSPDRGSYNEQFF. CDR3 bases: TGTGCCAGCAGCCCGGACAGGGGGTCCTACAATGAGCAGTTCTTC.

A word on this clone: This specimen includes other DNA sequences encoding the same CDR3. The CDR3 nucleotides are TGTGCCTGGAGCCCCACTCGGGAGCTGTTTTTT. Translating gives CAWSPTRELFF. V gene TRBV30 combines with J gene TRBJ2-2; no clear D. Germline V gene sequence: CDR1 GTSNPN, CDR2 SVGIG (reference sequence). The CDR3 is made up of 11 amino acids. The V and J ends lost 3 bases and 9 bases respectively, with 8 bases between them. Complete variable domain (other parts from reference TRBV30 and TRBJ2-2): SQTIHQWPATLVQPVGSPLSLECTVEGTSNPNLYWYRQAAGRGLQLLFYSVGIGQISSEVPQNLSASRPQDRQFILSSKKLLLSDSGFYLCAWSPTRELFFGEGSRLTVL.

The V call is TRBV2, the J call TRBJ2-1; 9 nucleotides line up with TRBD2. J was trimmed by 5 bases and V by 4 bases; bases with no gene match: 6. The CDR3 loop spans 15 amino acids. The germline gives CDR1 SNHLY, CDR2 FYNNEI. The CDR3 DNA is TGTGCCAGCAGTGGACCTCGACTAGCGGACAATGAGCAGTTCTTC. This gives the protein CASSGPRLADNEQFF.

This clone was seen a few times. The gene calls are TRBV9 and TRBJ2-5, with D possibly TRBD2 on 5 matching bases. CDR3 length: 15 amino acids. The V gene lost 0 bases and the J gene lost 2 bases, with 11 bases spanning the gap. Germline-derived CDR1 and CDR2 are SGDLS and YYNGEE. CDR3 region: CASSVGISGQETQYF. CDR3 sequence (DNA): TGTGCCAGCAGCGTAGGAATCTCGGGGCAAGAGACCCAGTACTTC.

The chain carries TRBV7-9 and TRBJ1-2; weak D call: TRBD1 (5 bases). The germline V and J ends were trimmed by 5 bases and 7 bases, with 14 bases remaining between them. Germline assignment: CDR1 SEHNR and CDR2 FQNEAQ (reference sequence). This CDR3 contains 13 residues. The CDR3 sequence is CASSLGGDPGYTF. CDR3 DNA: TGTGCCAGCAGCCTCGGGGGGGACCCTGGCTACACCTTC.

V gene TRBV6-5 combines with J gene TRBJ2-2, with D maybe TRBD1 (6 bases). The CDR3 length is 13 residues. The V end lost 4 bases, the J end lost 6 bases, and 9 bases lay between the germline ends. Germline CDR1 is MNHEY and CDR2 is SVGAGI. The CDR3: CASSSQGSGELFF. The CDR3 DNA is TGTGCCAGCAGTTCTCAGGGGTCCGGGGAGCTGTTTTTT.

The V and J genes are TRBV5-1 and TRBJ2-1; the D is unclear. Looked up from germline, CDR1 is SGHRS and CDR2 is YFSETQ. Trimming shortened V by 1 base and J by 7 bases, and 12 bases separated the two germline ends. This CDR3 contains 14 residues. CDR3 in DNA: TGCGCCAGCAGCTTGAGACAAGGAATAAATGAGCAGTTCTTC. Translating it yields CASSLRQGINEQFF.

This clone showed up just once. The chain couples TRBV7-8 to TRBJ1-5; a possible D gene is TRBD1 (5 bases). CDR1 is SGHVS and CDR2 is FQNEAQ in the germline V gene. Trimming took 2 bases from V and 6 from J, leaving 11 bases between them. The CDR3 loop spans 14 amino acids. CDR3 coding DNA: TGTGCCAGCAGCTTATCGAACGGGGGTCAGCCCCAGCATTTT. Residues: CASSLSNGGQPQHF.

V is TRBV25-1 and J is TRBJ2-1; D possibly corresponds to TRBD2 (7 bases). The germline V gene encodes CDR1 MGHDK and CDR2 SYGVNS. The CDR3 has 16 amino acids. V shed 3 bases and J shed 7 bases, with 19 bases lying between them. The CDR3, as DNA: TGTGCCAGCAGTGAGTCAGGGAGGGGGGTTCGGAATGAGCAGTTCTTC. Its translation: CASSESGRGVRNEQFF.

V gene TRBV19 combines with J gene TRBJ2-3, with 7 bases matching TRBD1. The CDR3 has 16 amino acids. Germline V lookup: CDR1 LNHDA, CDR2 SQIVND (reference sequence). Germline trimming cut 8 bases from V and 2 bases from J; bases unmatched to any gene: 13. CDR3 residues: CASALTWDSPTDTQYF. The CDR3 DNA reads as TGTGCCAGTGCCTTAACGTGGGACAGTCCCACAGATACGCAGTATTTT.

The chain uses TRBV4-2 and TRBJ2-3; 12 bases align to TRBD2. Germline V gene sequence: CDR1 LGHNA, CDR2 YNFKEQ. The CDR3 is made up of 21 amino acids. V dropped 4 bases and J dropped 0; count of bases not matched to a gene: 17. The CDR3 reads CASSRSPSTSGGPSSTDTQYF. CDR3 DNA: TGTGCCAGCAGCCGGTCCCCGTCGACTAGCGGGGGTCCTTCTAGCACAGATACGCAGTATTTT.